This T cell receptor beta chain was sequenced during a study of PD-1 blockade in classical Hodgkin lymphoma. The study, taken as a whole, reports: Significantly greater TCR diversity emerged by C4D1 in CD4+ cells but not CD8+ cells. Patients with a complete response exhibited baseline diversity comparable to newly diagnosed patients.

Note on this clone: Its antigen is undetermined.

Sequencing used immunoSEQ multiplex PCR; TCRdb keeps in-frame clones, though not all of them. The table includes some 50,000 clones, 65% to 80% detected once. As to time point: cycle 4 day 1 (C4D1), after less than seven weeks of nivolumab. Relapses following autologous stem cell transplantation were seen in all patients, with brentuximab vedotin exposure varying. Progressive disease, partial response or complete response was each patient's best response. V lost 2 bases to trimming and J lost 0 bases, with 13 bases between them. The CDR3 extends over 17 amino acids. Germline lookup yields CDR1 MNHEY and CDR2 SMNVEV (reference sequence).

V is TRBV27 and J is TRBJ1-4; no definite D call. The material sequenced was peripheral blood mononuclear cells (PBMCs), taken before the fourth cycle of nivolumab. The TCR originated in a human donor with classical Hodgkin lymphoma. The CDR3 bases are TGTGCCAGCAGTTTAGGAGTGGGTCGAGCAACTAATGAAAAACTGTTTTTT. It encodes CASSLGVGRATNEKLFF.